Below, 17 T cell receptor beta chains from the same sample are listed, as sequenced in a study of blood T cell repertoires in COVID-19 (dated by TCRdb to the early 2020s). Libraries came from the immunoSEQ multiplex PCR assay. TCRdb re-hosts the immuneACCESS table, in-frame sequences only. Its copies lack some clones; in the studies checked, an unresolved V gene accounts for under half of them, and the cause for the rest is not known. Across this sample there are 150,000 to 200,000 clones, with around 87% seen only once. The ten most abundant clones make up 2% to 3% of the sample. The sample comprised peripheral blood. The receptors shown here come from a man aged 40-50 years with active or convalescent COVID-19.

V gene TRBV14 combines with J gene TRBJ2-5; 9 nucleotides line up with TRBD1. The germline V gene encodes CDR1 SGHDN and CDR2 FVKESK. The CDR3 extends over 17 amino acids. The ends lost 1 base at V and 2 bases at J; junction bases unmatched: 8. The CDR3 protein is CASSQGAGTGLQETQYF. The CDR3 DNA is TGTGCCAGCAGCCAAGGCGCCGGGACAGGGCTACAAGAGACCCAGTACTTC.

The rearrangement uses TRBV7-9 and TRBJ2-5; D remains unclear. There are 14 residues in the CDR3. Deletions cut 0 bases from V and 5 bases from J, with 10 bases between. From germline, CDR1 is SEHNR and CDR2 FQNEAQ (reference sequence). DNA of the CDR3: TGTGCCAGCAGCTTAGCCGGTATTCTGGAGACCCAGTACTTC. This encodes CASSLAGILETQYF.

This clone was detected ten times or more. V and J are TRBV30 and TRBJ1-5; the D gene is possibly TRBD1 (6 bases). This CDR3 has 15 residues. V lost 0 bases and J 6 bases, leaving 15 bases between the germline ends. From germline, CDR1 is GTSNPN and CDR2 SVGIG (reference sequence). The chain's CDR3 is CAWSVGGTGGQPQHF. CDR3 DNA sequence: TGTGCCTGGAGTGTAGGGGGAACAGGTGGTCAGCCCCAGCATTTT.

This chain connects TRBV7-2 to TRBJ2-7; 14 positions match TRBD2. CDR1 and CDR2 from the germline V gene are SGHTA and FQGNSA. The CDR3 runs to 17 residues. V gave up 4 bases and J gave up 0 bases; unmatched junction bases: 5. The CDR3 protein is CASSSTSGGDSSYEQYF. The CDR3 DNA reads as TGTGCCAGCAGCTCGACTAGCGGGGGGGATAGCTCCTACGAGCAGTACTTC.

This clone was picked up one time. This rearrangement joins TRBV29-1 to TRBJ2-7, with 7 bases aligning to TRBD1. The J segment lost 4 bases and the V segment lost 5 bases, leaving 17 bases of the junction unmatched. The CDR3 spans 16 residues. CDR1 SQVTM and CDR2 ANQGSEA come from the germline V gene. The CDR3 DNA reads TGCAGCGTTTTCGGGCCCACCGGGACAGCCCAGTACGAGCAGTACTTC. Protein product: CSVFGPTGTAQYEQYF.

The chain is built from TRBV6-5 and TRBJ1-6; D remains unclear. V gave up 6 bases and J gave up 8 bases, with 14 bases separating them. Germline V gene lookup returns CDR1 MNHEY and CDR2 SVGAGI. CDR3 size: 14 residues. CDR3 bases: TGTGCCAGCAGGCGGGAGTTAAATGATTCACCCCTCCACTTT. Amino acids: CASRRELNDSPLHF.

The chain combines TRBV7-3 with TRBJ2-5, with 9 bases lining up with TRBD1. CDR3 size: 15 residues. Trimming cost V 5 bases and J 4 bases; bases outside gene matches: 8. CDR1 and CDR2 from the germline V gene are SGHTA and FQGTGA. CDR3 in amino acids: CASSPGQGWSETQYF. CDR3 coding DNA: TGTGCCAGCAGCCCCGGACAGGGGTGGTCAGAGACCCAGTACTTC. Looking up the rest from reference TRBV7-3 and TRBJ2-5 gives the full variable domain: GAGVSQTPSNKVTEKGKYVELRCDPISGHTALYWYRQSLGQGPEFLIYFQGTGAADDSGLPNDRFFAVRPEGSVSTLKIQRTERGDSAVYLCASSPGQGWSETQYFGPGTRLLVL.

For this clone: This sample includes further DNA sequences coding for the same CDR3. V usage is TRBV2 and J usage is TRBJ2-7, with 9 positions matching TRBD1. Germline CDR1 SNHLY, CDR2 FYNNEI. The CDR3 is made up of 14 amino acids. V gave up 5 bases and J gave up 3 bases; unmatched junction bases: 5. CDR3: CASSRDRGDYEQYF. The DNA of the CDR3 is TGTGCCAGCAGTCGTGACAGGGGGGACTACGAGCAGTACTTC.

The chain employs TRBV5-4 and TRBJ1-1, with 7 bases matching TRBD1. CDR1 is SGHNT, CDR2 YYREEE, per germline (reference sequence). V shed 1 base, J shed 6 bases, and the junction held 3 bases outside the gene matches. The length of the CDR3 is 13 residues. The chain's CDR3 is CASSLQGGAEAFF. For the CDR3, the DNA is TGTGCCAGCAGCTTGCAGGGGGGCGCTGAAGCTTTCTTT.

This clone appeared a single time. Written as DNA, the CDR3 is TGTGCCAGCAGCCAGCGAGACAGAATAGGGGGCTACACCTTC. Translating gives CASSQRDRIGGYTF. The chain links TRBV3-1 (or the pseudogene TRBV3-2) to TRBJ1-2; D is perhaps TRBD1 (5 bases). Germline V gene sequence: CDR1 LGHDT, CDR2 YNNKEL (reference sequence). Deletions cut 3 bases from V and 8 bases from J, with 16 bases between. The CDR3 loop spans 14 amino acids.

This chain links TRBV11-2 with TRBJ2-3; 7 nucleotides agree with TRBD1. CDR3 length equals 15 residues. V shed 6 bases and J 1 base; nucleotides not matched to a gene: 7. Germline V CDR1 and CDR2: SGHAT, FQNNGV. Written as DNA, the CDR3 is TGTGCCAGCAGTCAAACAGGGGTGGGCACAGATACGCAGTATTTT. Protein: CASSQTGVGTDTQYF. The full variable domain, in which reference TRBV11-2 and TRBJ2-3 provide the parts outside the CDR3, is EAGVAQSPRYKIIEKRQSVAFWCNPISGHATLYWYQQILGQGPKLLIQFQNNGVVDDSQLPKDRFSAERLKGVDSTLKIQPAKLEDSAVYLCASSQTGVGTDTQYFGPGTRLTVL.

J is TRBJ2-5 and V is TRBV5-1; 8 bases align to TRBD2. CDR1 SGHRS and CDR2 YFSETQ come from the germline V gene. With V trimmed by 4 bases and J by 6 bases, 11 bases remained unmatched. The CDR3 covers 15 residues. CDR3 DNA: TGCGCCAGCAGCCCCGAGGGTAGCGGGGCGAAGACCCAGTACTTC. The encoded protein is CASSPEGSGAKTQYF.

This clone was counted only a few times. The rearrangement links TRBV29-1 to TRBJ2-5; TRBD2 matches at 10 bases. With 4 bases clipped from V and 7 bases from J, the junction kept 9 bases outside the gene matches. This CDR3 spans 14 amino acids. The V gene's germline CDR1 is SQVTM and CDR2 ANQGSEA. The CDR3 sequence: CSVVIAGGQGTQYF. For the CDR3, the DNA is TGCAGCGTTGTAATAGCGGGGGGCCAGGGGACCCAGTACTTC.

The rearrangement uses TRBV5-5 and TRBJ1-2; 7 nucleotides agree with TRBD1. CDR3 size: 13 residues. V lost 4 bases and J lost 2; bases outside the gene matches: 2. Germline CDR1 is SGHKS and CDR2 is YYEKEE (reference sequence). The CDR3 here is CASSLGGNYGYTF. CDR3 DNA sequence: TGTGCCAGCAGCCTAGGGGGCAACTATGGCTACACCTTC.

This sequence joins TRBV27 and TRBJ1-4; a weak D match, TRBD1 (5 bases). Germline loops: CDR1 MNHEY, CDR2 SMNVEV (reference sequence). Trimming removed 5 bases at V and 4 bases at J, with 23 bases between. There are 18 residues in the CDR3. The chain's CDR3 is CASSLDGGVGVDNEKLFF. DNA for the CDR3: TGTGCCAGCAGTCTAGACGGGGGAGTTGGCGTCGATAATGAAAAACTGTTTTTT.

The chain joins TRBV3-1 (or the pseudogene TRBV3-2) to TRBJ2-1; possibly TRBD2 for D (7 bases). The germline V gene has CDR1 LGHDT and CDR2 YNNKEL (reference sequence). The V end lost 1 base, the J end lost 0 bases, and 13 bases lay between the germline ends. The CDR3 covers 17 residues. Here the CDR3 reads CASSQGDAGASYNEQFF. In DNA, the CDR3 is TGTGCCAGCAGCCAAGGGGATGCGGGGGCCTCCTACAATGAGCAGTTCTTC.

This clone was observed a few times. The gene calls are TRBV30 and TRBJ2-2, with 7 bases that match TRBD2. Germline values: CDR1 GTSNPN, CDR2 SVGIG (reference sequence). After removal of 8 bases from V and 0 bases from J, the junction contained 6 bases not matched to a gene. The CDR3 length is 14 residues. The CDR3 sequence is CAGKTSSNTGELFF. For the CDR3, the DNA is TGTGCCGGAAAGACTAGCTCGAACACCGGGGAGCTGTTTTTT.